This T cell receptor (beta chain) was observed in a study of blood T cells in healthy people across ages. Study-level results: Whereas aged donors had fewer naive CD4+ cells, long-lived donors had more of them and higher diversity. Estimates based on one million T cells were treated as lower bounds.

Germline assignment: CDR1 SGHDN and CDR2 FVKESK. After removal of 2 bases from V and 2 bases from J, the junction contained 11 bases not matched to a gene. This CDR3 is 17 amino acids long. Primed by a sample-barcoded 5' primer and a J-beta primer mix, a second PCR proceeded for 7 to 11 cycles. Every cDNA molecule bore a tag from a template-switch adaptor containing 12 random nucleotides. The yield of each sample was at least 2.5 million CDR3-containing paired-end reads. TCRdb re-called the 5' RACE reads with MiXCR, one entry per CDR3 protein. The sample includes under 2 million distinct CDR3 sequences, approximately 32% of them seen just once. Remarks on this clonotype: The antigen remains unidentified.

What was sequenced was blood. The chain is built from TRBV14 and TRBJ2-5; TRBD2 aligns across 7 bases. This clonotype originated in a woman aged 25 to 39 in good health. CDR3: CASSQPFGRVGQETQYF. DNA for the CDR3: TGTGCCAGCAGCCAACCCTTTGGGAGGGTTGGGCAAGAGACCCAGTACTTC.